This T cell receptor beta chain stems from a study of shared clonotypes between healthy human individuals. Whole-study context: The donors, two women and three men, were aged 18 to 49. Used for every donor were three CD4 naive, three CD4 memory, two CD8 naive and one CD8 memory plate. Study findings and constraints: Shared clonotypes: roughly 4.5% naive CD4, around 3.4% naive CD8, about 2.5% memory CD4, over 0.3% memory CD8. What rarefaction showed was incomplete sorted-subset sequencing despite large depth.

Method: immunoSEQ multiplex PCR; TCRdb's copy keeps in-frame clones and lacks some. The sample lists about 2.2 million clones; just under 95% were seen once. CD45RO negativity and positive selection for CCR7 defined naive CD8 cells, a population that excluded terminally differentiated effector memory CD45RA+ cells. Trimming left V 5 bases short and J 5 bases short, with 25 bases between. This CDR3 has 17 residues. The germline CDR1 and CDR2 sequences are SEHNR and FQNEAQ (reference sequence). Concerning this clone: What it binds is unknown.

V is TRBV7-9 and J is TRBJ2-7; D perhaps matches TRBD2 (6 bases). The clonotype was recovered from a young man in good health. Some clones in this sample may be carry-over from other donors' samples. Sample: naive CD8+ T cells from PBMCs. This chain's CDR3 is CASSDTDPGLLEHEQYF. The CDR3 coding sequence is TGTGCCAGCAGCGACACCGACCCGGGACTCCTGGAGCACGAGCAGTACTTC.